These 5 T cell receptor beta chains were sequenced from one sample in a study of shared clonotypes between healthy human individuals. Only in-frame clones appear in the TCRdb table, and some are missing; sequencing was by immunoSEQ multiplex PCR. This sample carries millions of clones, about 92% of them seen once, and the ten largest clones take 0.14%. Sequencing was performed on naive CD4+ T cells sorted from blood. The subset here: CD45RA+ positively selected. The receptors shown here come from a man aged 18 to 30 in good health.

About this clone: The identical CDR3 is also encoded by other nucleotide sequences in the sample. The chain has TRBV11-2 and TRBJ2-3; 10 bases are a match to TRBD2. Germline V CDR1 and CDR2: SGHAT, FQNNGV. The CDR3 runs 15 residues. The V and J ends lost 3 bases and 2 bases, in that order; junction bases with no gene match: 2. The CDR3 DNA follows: TGTGCCAGCAGCTTTAGCGGGAGGAACACAGATACGCAGTATTTT. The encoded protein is CASSFSGRNTDTQYF.

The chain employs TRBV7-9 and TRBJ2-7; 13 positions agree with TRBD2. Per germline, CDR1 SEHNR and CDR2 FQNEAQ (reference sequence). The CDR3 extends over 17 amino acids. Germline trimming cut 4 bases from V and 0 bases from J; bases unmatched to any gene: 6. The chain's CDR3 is CASSSGLAGSISYEQYF. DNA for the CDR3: TGTGCCAGCAGCTCGGGACTAGCGGGGTCCATCTCCTACGAGCAGTACTTC.

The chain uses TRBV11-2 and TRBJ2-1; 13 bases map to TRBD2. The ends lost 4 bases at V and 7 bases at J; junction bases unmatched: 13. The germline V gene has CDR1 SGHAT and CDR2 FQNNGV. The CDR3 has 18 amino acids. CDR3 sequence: CASSSQTSGGLRGNEQFF. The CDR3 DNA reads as TGTGCCAGCAGCTCCCAGACTAGCGGGGGGCTCCGGGGGAATGAGCAGTTCTTC.

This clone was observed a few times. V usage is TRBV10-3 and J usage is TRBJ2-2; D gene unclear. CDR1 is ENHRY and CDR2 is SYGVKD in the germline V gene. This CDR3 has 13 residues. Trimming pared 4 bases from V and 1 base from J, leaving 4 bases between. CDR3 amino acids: CAISVGNTGELFF. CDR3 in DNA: TGTGCCATCAGTGTAGGGAACACCGGGGAGCTGTTTTTT.

As DNA, the CDR3 is TGCGCCACCAAGACTAGCGGGAGGGATGAGACCCAGTACTTC. This codes for CATKTSGRDETQYF. The chain recombines TRBV5-1 with TRBJ2-5; TRBD2 matches 14 bases. V trimming: 9 bases; J trimming: 5 bases; junction bases outside the gene matches: 6. This CDR3 comprises 14 residues. In germline, CDR1 is SGHRS, CDR2 YFSETQ.